A selection of T cell receptor beta chains follows, all from one sample in a study of cytomegalovirus exposure and HLA in healthy donors. Assay used: immunoSEQ multiplex PCR; TCRdb lists only in-frame clones, some missing. The table has 97,000 or so clones, around 80% seen once. The sequencing input was PBMCs. The receptors were gathered from a man between 40 and 49 years old in good health and CMV-seronegative. Both conserved end residues are trimmed from each CDR3.

J gene | V gene | CDR3 protein
TRBJ2-6 | TRBV6-1 | ASSEWEGPGANVLT
TRBJ1-2 | TRBV10-3 | ANGQGEADGYT
TRBJ2-1 | TRBV18 | ASSPPGTGGRNEQF
TRBJ1-5 | TRBV4-3 | ASSQGTGVGNQPQH
TRBJ1-4 | TRBV5-6 | ASSLALNEKLF
TRBJ1-1 | TRBV19 | ASSLQGVRLNTEAF
TRBJ2-7 | TRBV6-1 | ASSEMGQGYEQY
TRBJ1-6 | TRBV5-8 | ASSLPGQGITPLH
TRBJ1-1 | TRBV5-1 | ASSEAVTGWAF
TRBJ2-1 | TRBV27 | ASSAALAGVNEQF
TRBJ2-7 | TRBV5-1 | ASSLDGRRSSYEQY
TRBJ2-3 | TRBV27 | ASSLGWGGGASTDTQY
TRBJ1-6 | TRBV7-2 | ASSLGQGAGVGSPLH
TRBJ2-7 | TRBV20-1 | SAVTGKEQY
TRBJ2-1 | TRBV5-6 | ASSLAGNSYNEQF
TRBJ2-3 | TRBV13 | ASSLGGGGQDTQY
TRBJ1-1 | TRBV30 | AWSRDRVGMNTEAF
TRBJ1-5 | TRBV10-3 | AISFRTGHQPQH
TRBJ2-3 | TRBV5-4 | ASSPGTRHTDTQY
TRBJ2-3 | TRBV7-2 | ASSFLAGGQTDTQY
TRBJ1-2 | TRBV29-1 | SVAPRQGAYT
TRBJ2-2 | TRBV5-4 | ASSFQAIESVTGELF
TRBJ2-1 | TRBV5-8 | ASMTFGSSYNEQF
TRBJ2-5 | TRBV5-1 | ASSISQGGEETQY
TRBJ1-1 | TRBV5-4 | ASSLGGAGTTGTEAF
TRBJ2-1 | TRBV5-1 | ASSPGAGAGEQF
TRBJ1-3 | TRBV7-8 | ASSFQGGADSGNTIY
TRBJ2-3 | TRBV9 | ASSARTGGTDTQY